This T cell receptor (beta chain) originates from a study of patients and donors after allogeneic stem cell transplantation. V was pared by 5 bases and J by 4 bases, with 14 bases between. CDR3 length: 14 amino acids. The germline gives CDR1 MGHDK, CDR2 SYGVNS. TCRdb re-called the RT-PCR reads through MiXCR, storing one row per CDR3 protein. The table includes fewer than 180,000 distinct CDR3 sequences, 30% to 45% detected once. The receptor comes from a human donor who was either an allogeneic HSCT recipient or a stem cell or donor lymphocyte infusion donor (not recorded which). It is not recorded whose cells these are; they may come from a transplant donor. The sequenced sample was blood, either unsorted or a sorted T cell fraction (not recorded which). V and J are TRBV25-1 and TRBJ1-2; the D is unclear. The CDR3 reads CASSPLGGSYGYTF. CDR3 bases: TGTGCCAGCAGTCCACTGGGCGGTTCCTATGGCTACACCTTC.